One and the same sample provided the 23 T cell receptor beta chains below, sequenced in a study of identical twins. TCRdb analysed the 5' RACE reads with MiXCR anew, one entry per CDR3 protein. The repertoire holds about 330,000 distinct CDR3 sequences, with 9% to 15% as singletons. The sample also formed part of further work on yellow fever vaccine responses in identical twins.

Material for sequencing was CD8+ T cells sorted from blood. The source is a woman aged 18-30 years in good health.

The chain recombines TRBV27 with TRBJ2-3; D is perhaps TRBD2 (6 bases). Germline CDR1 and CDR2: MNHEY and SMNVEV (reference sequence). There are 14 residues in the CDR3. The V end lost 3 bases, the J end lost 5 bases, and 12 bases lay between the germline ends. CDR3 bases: TGTGCCAGCAGTTTCGGGGGTAGAGTAGATACGCAGTATTTT. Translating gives CASSFGGRVDTQYF.

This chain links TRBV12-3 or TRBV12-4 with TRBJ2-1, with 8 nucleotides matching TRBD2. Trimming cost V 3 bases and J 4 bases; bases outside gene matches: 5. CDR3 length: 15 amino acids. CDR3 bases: TGTGCCAGCAGTTTGGGTAGCGGGGTTTACAATGAGCAGTTCTTC. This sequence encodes CASSLGSGVYNEQFF.

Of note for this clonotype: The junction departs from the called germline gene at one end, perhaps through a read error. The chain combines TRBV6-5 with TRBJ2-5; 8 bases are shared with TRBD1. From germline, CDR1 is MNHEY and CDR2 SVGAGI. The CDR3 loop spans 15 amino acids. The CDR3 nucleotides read TGTGCCAGCACTTACCTCCAGGGGGCTCGGGAGACCCAGTACTTC. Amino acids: CASTYLQGARETQYF.

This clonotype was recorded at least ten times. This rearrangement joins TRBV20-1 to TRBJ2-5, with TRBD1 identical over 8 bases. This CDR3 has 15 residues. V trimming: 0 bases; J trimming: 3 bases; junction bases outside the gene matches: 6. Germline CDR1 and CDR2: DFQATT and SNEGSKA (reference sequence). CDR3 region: CSARDLGQAEETQYF. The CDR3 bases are TGCAGTGCTAGAGACCTGGGACAGGCTGAAGAGACCCAGTACTTC.

CDR3 protein: CASSVLGGSSYNEQFF. CDR3 DNA: TGTGCCAGCAGCGTGCTCGGGGGGAGCTCCTACAATGAGCAGTTCTTC. V usage is TRBV9 and J usage is TRBJ2-1; 7 nucleotides align to TRBD2. The CDR3 runs to 16 residues. Trimming at V came to 2 bases and at J to 0 bases, leaving 5 bases not matched to a gene. CDR1 and CDR2 from the germline V gene are SGDLS and YYNGEE.

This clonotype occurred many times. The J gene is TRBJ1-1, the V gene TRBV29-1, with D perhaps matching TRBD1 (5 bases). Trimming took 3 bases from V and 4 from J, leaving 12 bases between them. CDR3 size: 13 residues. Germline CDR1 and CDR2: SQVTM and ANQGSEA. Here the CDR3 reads CSVDPGWGTEAFF. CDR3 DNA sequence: TGCAGCGTTGACCCAGGGTGGGGCACTGAAGCTTTCTTT.

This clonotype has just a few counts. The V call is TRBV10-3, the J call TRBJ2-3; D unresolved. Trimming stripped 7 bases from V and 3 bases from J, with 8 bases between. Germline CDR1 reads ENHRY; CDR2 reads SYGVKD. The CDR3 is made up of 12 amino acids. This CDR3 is CAITDNTDTQYF. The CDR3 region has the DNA TGTGCCATCACTGATAATACAGATACGCAGTATTTT.

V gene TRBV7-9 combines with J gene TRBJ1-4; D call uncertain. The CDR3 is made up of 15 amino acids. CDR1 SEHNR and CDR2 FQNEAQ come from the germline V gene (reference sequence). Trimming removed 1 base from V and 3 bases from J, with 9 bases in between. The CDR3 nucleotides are TGTGCCAGCAGCTTAGGAGGTGCAGCTAATGAAAAACTGTTTTTT. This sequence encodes CASSLGGAANEKLFF. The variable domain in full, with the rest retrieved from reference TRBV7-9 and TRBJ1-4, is DTGVSQNPRHKITKRGQNVTFRCDPISEHNRLYWYRQTLGQGPEFLTYFQNEAQLEKSRLLSDRFSAERPKGSFSTLEIQRTEQGDSAMYLCASSLGGAANEKLFFGSGTQLSVL.

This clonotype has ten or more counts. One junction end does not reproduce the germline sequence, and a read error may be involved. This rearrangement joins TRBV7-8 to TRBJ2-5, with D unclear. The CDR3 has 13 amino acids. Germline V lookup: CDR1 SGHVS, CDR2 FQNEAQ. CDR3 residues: CASSLVRRETQYF. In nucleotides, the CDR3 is TGTGCCAGCAGTTTAGTAAGGCGGGAGACCCAGTACTTC.

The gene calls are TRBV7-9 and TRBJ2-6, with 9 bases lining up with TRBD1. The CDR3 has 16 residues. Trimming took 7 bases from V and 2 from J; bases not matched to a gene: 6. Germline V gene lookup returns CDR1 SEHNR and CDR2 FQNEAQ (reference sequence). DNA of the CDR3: TGTGCCAGCACCGGGACAGGGCGGCCTGGGGCCAACGTCCTGACTTTC. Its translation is CASTGTGRPGANVLTF.

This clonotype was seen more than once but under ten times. In DNA, the CDR3 is TGTGCCAGCACCCGCGGGACTAGCAGATACAATGAGCAGTTCTTC. Amino acid sequence: CASTRGTSRYNEQFF. The V call is TRBV7-8, the J call TRBJ2-1; 9 nucleotides match TRBD2. With 7 bases clipped from V and 4 bases from J, the junction kept 8 bases outside the gene matches. The germline gives CDR1 SGHVS, CDR2 FQNEAQ. This CDR3 has 15 residues. Full variable domain (missing parts from reference TRBV7-8 and TRBJ2-1): GAGVSQSPRYKVAKRGQDVALRCDPISGHVSLFWYQQALGQGPEFLTYFQNEAQLDKSGLPSDRFFAERPEGSVSTLKIQRTQQEDSAVYLCASTRGTSRYNEQFFGPGTRLTVL.

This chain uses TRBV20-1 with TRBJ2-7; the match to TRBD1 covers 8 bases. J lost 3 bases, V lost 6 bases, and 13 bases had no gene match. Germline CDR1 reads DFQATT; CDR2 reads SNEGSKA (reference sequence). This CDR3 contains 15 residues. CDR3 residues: CSAVDATGGNYEQYV. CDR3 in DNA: TGCAGTGCCGTCGACGCTACAGGGGGAAACTACGAGCAGTACGTC.

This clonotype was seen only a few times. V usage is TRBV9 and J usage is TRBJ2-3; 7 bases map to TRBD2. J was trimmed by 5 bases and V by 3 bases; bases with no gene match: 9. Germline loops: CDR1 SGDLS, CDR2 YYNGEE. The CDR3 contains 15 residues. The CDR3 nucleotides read TGTGCCAGCAGCGGGTTGGCGGGGGTGGTAGATACGCAGTATTTT. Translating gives CASSGLAGVVDTQYF.

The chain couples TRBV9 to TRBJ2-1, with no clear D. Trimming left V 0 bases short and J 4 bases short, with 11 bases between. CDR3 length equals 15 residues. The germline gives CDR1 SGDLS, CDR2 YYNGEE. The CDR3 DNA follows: TGTGCCAGCAGCGTAGCAGGATTTGGATACAATGAGCAGTTCTTC. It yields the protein CASSVAGFGYNEQFF.

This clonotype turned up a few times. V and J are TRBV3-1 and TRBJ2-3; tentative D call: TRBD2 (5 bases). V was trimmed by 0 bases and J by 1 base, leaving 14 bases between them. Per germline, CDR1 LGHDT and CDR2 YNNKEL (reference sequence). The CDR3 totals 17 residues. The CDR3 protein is CASSQDWSTRGTDTQYF. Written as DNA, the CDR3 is TGTGCCAGCAGCCAAGATTGGAGCACTAGAGGCACAGATACGCAGTATTTT.

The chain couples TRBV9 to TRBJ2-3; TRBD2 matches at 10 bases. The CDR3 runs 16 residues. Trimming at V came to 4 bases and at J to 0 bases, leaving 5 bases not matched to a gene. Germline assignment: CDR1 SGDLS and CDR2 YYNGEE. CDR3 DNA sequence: TGTGCCAGCAGCTCCAGCGGGAGGGCTAGCACAGATACGCAGTATTTT. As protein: CASSSSGRASTDTQYF.

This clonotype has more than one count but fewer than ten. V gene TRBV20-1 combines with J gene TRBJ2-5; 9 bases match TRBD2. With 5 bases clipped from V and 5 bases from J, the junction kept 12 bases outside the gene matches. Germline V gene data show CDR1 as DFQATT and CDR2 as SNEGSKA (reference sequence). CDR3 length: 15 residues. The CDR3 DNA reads TGCAGTGCTTCTCTTCGGCTAGCGGGGCAGGAGACCCAGTACTTC. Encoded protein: CSASLRLAGQETQYF.

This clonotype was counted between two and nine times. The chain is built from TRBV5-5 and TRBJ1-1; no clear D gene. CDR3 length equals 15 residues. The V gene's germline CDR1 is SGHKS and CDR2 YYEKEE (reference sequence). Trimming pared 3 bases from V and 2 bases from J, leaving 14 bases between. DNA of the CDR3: TGTGCCAGCAGCTCCACCCGGGGTCCTAACACTGAAGCTTTCTTT. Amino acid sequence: CASSSTRGPNTEAFF.

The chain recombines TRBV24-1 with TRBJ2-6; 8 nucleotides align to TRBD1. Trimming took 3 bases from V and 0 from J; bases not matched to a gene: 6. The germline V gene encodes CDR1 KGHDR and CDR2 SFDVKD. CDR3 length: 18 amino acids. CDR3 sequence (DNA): TGTGCCACCAGTGATCGGACAGGGCGGTCCTCTGGGGCCAACGTCCTGACTTTC. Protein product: CATSDRTGRSSGANVLTF.

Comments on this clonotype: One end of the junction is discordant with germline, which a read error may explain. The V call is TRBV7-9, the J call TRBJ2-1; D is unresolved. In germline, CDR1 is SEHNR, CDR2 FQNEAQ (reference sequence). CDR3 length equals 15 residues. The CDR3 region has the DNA TGTGCCAGCAGCGCCCGCCTTGGAGTAAACGATGATCAGTTCTTC. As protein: CASSARLGVNDDQFF.

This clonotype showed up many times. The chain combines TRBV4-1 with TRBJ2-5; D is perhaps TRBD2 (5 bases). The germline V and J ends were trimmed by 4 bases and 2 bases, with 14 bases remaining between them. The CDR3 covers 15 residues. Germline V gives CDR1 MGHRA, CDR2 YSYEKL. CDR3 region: CASSPQTGIQETQYF. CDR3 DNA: TGCGCCAGCAGCCCCCAAACGGGAATACAAGAGACCCAGTACTTC.

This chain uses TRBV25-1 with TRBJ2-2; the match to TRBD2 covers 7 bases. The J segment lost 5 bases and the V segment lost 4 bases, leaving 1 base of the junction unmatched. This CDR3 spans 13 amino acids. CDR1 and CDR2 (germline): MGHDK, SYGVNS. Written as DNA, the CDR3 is TGTGCCAGCAGTGTCGGGAGGACCGGGGAGCTGTTTTTT. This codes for CASSVGRTGELFF. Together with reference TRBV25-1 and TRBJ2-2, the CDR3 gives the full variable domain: EADIYQTPRYLVIGTGKKITLECSQTMGHDKMYWYQQDPGMELHLIHYSYGVNSTEKGDLSSESTVSRIRTEHFPLTLESARPSHTSQYLCASSVGRTGELFFGEGSRLTVL.

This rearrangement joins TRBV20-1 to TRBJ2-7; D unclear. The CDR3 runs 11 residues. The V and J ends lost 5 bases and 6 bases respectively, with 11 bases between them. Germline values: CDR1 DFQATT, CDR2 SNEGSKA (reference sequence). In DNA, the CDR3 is TGCAGTGCTCAGACCGGGCCCGAGCAGTACTTC. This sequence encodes CSAQTGPEQYF.